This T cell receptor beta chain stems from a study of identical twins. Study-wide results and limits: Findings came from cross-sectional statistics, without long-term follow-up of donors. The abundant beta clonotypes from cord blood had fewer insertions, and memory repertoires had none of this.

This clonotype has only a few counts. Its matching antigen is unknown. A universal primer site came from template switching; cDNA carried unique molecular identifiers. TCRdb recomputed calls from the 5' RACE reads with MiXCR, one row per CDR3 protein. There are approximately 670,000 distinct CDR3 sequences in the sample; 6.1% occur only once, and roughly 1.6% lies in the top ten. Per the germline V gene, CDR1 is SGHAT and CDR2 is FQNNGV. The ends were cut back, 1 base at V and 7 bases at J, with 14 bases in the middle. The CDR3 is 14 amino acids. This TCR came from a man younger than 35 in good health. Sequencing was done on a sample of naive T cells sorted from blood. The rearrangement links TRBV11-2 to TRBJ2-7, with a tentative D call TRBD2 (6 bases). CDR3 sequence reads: CASSLGPSVEEQYF. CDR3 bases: TGTGCCAGCAGCTTAGGGCCTAGCGTCGAAGAGCAGTACTTC.